Listed below are T cell receptor beta chains from one sample, sequenced in a study of T cell responses to AZD1222 COVID-19 vaccine. Libraries were prepared by immunoSEQ multiplex PCR; TCRdb keeps only in-frame clonotypes and omits some of them. The sample contains approximately 160,000 clones, around nine tenths of which appear only once. The sample in question was peripheral blood, obtained on day 0 of AZD1222 vaccination. The source of these receptors is an adult in good health. CDR3s include the opening cysteine and the closing phenylalanine or tryptophan. D genes are given only for firm matches. Size is stated for part of the rows, as once, few or many counts, or as a class when the clone is expanded.

>.|TRBJ2-5|.|TRBV6-6
TGTGCCAGCAGTTACGGTCGTGTGGAGACCCAGTACTTC
CASSYGRVETQYF
>.|TRBJ1-2|.|TRBV6-2/TRBV6-3
TGTGCCAGCAGTCCAAACTCTCCGACAGACATCTATGGCTACACCTTC
CASSPNSPTDIYGYTF
>.|TRBJ2-4|.|TRBV23-1
TGCGCCAGCAGTCATATACTAGGCAGGGAGGAAAACATTCAGTACTTC
CASSHILGREENIQYF
>.|TRBJ2-7|few|TRBV7-9
TGTGCCAGCAGCTACCCTACAGGGCTCCCAAGATACGAGCAGTACTTC
CASSYPTGLPRYEQYF
>TRBD2|TRBJ2-1|once|TRBV11-3
TGTGCCAGCAGCTCAGATGGCGGTACTAGCGAAGGCCAGTTCAATGAGCAGTTCTTC
CASSSDGGTSEGQFNEQFF
>.|TRBJ2-5|few|TRBV14
TGTGCCAGCAGCCAAGGCCGCCCGACGGAGACCCAGTACTTC
CASSQGRPTETQYF
>.|TRBJ1-3|once|TRBV19
TGTGCCACAACAGGCCCCAACTCTGGAAACACCATATATTTT
CATTGPNSGNTIYF
>.|TRBJ2-2|.|TRBV5-1
TGCGCCAGCAGCCCCGATACGACCGGGGAGCTGTTTTTT
CASSPDTTGELFF
>TRBD1|TRBJ1-3|.|TRBV30
TGTGCCTGGAGAGGGAGAGGGGGCCGAGAAAGAAACACCATATATTTT
CAWRGRGGRERNTIYF
>.|TRBJ1-4|.|TRBV7-9
TGTGCCAGCAGCGCCACCCAGGGTAATGAAAAACTGTTTTTT
CASSATQGNEKLFF
>TRBD1|TRBJ1-6|.|TRBV6-2/TRBV6-3
TGTGCCAGCAGTCCCGGGACAGGGGGCTCCTATAATTCACCCCTCCACTTT
CASSPGTGGSYNSPLHF
>.|TRBJ2-1|.|TRBV19
TGTGCCAGTAGTATCCCGGGACCTTACAATGAGCAGTTCTTC
CASSIPGPYNEQFF